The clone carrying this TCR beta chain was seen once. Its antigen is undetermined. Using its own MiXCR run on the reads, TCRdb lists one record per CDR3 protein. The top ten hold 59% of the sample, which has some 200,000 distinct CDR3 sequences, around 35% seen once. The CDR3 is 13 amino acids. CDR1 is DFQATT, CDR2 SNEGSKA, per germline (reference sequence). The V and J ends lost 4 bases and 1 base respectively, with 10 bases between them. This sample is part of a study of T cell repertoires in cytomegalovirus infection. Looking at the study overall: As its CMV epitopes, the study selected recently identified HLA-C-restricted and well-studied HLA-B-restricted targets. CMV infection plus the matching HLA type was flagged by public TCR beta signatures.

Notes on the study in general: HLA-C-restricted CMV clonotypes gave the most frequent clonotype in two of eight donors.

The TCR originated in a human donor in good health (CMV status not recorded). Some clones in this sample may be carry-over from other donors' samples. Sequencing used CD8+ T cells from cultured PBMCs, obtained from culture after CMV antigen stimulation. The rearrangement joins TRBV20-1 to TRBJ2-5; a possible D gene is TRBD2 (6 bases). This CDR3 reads CSAIGRTQETQYF. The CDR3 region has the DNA TGCAGTGCTATTGGGAGGACCCAAGAGACCCAGTACTTC.